The subject of this entry is one TCR beta chain. Clones were sequenced by immunoSEQ multiplex PCR, and TCRdb holds only the in-frame ones, with some missing. The sample lists some 25,000 clones, about nine tenths occurring once. V gave up 7 bases and J gave up 10 bases; unmatched junction bases: 15. CDR1 is MNHEY, CDR2 SVGAGI, per germline. The CDR3 is 14 residues long. The data are from a study of blood T cell repertoires in COVID-19. The sequenced sample consisted of peripheral blood. The chain is built from TRBV6-5 and TRBJ1-1; TRBD1 agrees at 7 bases. The clonotype comes from a middle-aged man with active COVID-19. The DNA of the CDR3 is TGTGCCAGCACGCCAGGGGGAGCCGGGTTCGTAGCTTTCTTT. It translates to CASTPGGAGFVAFF.